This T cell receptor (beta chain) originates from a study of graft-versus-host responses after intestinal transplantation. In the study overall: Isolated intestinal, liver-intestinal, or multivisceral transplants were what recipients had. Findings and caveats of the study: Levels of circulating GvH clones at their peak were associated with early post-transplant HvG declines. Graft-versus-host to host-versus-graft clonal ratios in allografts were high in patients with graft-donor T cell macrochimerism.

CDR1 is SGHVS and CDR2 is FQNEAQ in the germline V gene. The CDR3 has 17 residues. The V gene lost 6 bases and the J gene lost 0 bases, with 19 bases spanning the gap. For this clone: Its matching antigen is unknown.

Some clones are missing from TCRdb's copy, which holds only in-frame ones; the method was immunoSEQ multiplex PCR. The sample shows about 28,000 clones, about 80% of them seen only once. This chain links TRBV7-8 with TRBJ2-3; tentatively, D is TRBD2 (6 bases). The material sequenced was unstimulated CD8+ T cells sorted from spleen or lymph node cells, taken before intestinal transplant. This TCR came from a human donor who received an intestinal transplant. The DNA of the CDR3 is TGTGCCAGCAGACGGACTATACGTAGGCAGAGCACAGATACGCAGTATTTT. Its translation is CASRRTIRRQSTDTQYF. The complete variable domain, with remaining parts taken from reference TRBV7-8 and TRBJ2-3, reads GAGVSQSPRYKVAKRGQDVALRCDPISGHVSLFWYQQALGQGPEFLTYFQNEAQLDKSGLPSDRFFAERPEGSVSTLKIQRTQQEDSAVYLCASRRTIRRQSTDTQYFGPGTRLTVL.